What follows are 7 T cell receptor beta chains derived from one specimen sequenced in a study of tumor-infiltrating lymphocytes in primary liver carcinoma. The template, approximately 500 ng total RNA, yielded TCR beta cDNA made with a constant-region primer. A slightly modified ARM-PCR protocol with three nested multiplex PCR rounds produced these TCR beta libraries. The two initial PCR rounds, about 9 cycles each, used TRBV1-TRBV30 forward and C-beta reverse primers. TCRdb reprocessed the multiplex PCR reads via MiXCR and lists one record per CDR3 protein. The sample contains roughly 100,000 distinct CDR3 sequences, over 55% of which appear only once. Both RNA and DNA were isolated together from about 20-30 mg of bulk tissue that had not been sorted. Sequenced input: liver tumor tissue from sampling region 5. Noted subset: tumor region T5, tumor centre. The source of these receptors is a woman in her sixties with primary liver carcinoma and hepatitis B virus infection.

The V gene is TRBV11-3, the J gene TRBJ1-1, with D perhaps TRBD1 (5 bases). From germline, CDR1 is SGHNT and CDR2 YENEEA. The V and J ends lost 4 bases and 9 bases respectively, with 15 bases between them. The CDR3 length is 13 residues. CDR3 nucleotides: TGTGCCAGCAGCTCCGGTGGGACCAGAAAAGCTTTCTTT. Its translation is CASSSGGTRKAFF.

This clonotype showed up many times. The chain uses TRBV4-1 and TRBJ2-1; no clear D gene. CDR1 and CDR2 (germline): MGHRA, YSYEKL. Trimming left V 0 bases short and J 7 bases short, with 7 bases between. This CDR3 has 13 amino acids. CDR3 in DNA: TGCGCCAGCAGCCAAGATTACAGTAATGAGCAGTTCTTC. This sequence encodes CASSQDYSNEQFF.

This clonotype was found once. A read error may account for a junction end that differs from germline. This sequence joins TRBV11-2 and TRBJ1-1; weak D call: TRBD1 (5 bases). The germline V gene encodes CDR1 SGHAT and CDR2 FQNNGV. The CDR3 has 12 residues. The CDR3 DNA sequence: TGTACCAGCAGCTTAGATCGGGGCACCATTTCTTTT. This encodes CTSSLDRGTISF.

This clonotype was detected ten times or more. The rearrangement joins TRBV5-1 to TRBJ2-1; 7 nucleotides agree with TRBD1. CDR1 and CDR2 from the germline V gene are SGHRS and YFSETQ. Trimming removed 3 bases from V and 4 bases from J; junction bases left unmatched: 1. The CDR3 loop spans 13 amino acids. The CDR3 region is CASSSTGYNEQFF. The CDR3 DNA sequence: TGCGCCAGCAGCTCGACAGGGTACAATGAGCAGTTCTTC. Full variable domain (rest looked up from reference TRBV5-1 and TRBJ2-1): KAGVTQTPRYLIKTRGQQVTLSCSPISGHRSVSWYQQTPGQGLQFLFEYFSETQRNKGNFPGRFSGRQFSNSRSEMNVSTLELGDSALYLCASSSTGYNEQFFGPGTRLTVL.

As to this clonotype: A much larger clone is a single base away; this may be a read error. The gene calls are TRBV6-2 or TRBV6-3 and TRBJ1-1; maybe TRBD1 (6 bases). CDR1 and CDR2 (germline): MNHEY, SVGEGT. Deletions cut 10 bases from V and 1 base from J, with 16 bases between. The CDR3 sequence is 14 residues long. CDR3 DNA: TGTGCCAACACAACTCCCAGGGGGAACACTGAAGCTTTCTTT. Its translation: CANTTPRGNTEAFF.

Turning to this clonotype: A read error is possible here, since a much larger clone lies one base away. This chain connects TRBV28 to TRBJ2-5; 10 nucleotides line up with TRBD2. Germline CDR1 MDHEN, CDR2 SYDVKM. The CDR3 is 14 residues long. The ends lost 7 bases at V and 2 bases at J; junction bases unmatched: 4. The CDR3 spells CASKTAGGQETQYF. The CDR3 region has the DNA TGTGCCAGCAAAACAGCGGGAGGGCAAGAGACCCAGTACTTC.

The rearrangement links TRBV11-2 to TRBJ2-4, with a weak D call TRBD2 (5 bases). The germline V and J ends were trimmed by 0 bases and 15 bases, with 21 bases remaining between them. The CDR3 contains 15 residues. Germline V gives CDR1 SGHAT, CDR2 FQNNGV. The CDR3 loop reads CASSLEPASQTIRYF. The CDR3 DNA reads TGTGCCAGCAGCTTAGAACCGGCTAGCCAGACCATCCGGTACTTC.